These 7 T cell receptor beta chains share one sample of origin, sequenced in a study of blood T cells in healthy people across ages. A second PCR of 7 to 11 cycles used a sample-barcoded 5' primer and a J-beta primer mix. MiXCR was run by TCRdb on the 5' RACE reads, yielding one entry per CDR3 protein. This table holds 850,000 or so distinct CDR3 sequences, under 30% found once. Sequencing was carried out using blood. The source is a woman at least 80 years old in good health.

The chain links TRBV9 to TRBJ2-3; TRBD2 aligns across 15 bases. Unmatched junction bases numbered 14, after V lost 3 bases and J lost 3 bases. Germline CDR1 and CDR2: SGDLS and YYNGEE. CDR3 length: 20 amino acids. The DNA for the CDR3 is TGTGCCAGCAGCGGGATGGGACTAGCGGGGGGCAAAGCAAGGACAGATACGCAGTATTTT. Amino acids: CASSGMGLAGGKARTDTQYF.

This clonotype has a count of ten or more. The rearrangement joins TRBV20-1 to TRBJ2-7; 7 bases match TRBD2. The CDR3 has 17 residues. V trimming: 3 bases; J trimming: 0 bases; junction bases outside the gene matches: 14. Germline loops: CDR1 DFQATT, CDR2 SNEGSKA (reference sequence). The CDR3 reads CSARKPGLTQYSYEQYF. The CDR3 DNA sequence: TGCAGTGCTAGGAAACCGGGACTAACTCAATACTCCTACGAGCAGTACTTC.

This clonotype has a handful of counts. The CDR3 DNA follows: TGTGCCACCGGAGGCCTAGACACAGATACGCAGTATTTT. It specifies CATGGLDTDTQYF. This chain links TRBV24-1 with TRBJ2-3; possibly TRBD2 for D (5 bases). Trimming cost V 9 bases and J 2 bases, with 11 bases left between them. The CDR3 is 13 residues long. The germline V gene encodes CDR1 KGHDR and CDR2 SFDVKD.

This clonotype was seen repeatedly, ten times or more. The CDR3 nucleotides are TGCAGCGTTGAGTCTAGCGGGGGGATATACAATGAGCAGTTCTTC. Protein product: CSVESSGGIYNEQFF. The V call is TRBV29-1, the J call TRBJ2-1, with 11 bases that match TRBD2. V shed 3 bases and J 4 bases; nucleotides not matched to a gene: 5. Germline V lookup: CDR1 SQVTM, CDR2 ANQGSEA. This CDR3 has 15 residues.

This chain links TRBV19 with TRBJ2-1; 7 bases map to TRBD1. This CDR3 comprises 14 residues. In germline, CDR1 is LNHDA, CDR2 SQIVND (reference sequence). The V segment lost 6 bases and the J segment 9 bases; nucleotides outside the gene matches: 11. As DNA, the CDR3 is TGTGCCAGTAGCTCGTTTTCAGGACAGGCTGAGCAGTTCTTC. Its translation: CASSSFSGQAEQFF.

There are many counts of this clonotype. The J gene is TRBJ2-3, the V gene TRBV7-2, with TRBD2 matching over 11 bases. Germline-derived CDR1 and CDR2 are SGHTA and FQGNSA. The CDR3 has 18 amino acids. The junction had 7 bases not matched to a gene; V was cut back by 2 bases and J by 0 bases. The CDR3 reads CASSLLTSGGLSTDTQYF. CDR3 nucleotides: TGTGCCAGCAGCTTACTTACTAGCGGGGGCCTTAGCACAGATACGCAGTATTTT.

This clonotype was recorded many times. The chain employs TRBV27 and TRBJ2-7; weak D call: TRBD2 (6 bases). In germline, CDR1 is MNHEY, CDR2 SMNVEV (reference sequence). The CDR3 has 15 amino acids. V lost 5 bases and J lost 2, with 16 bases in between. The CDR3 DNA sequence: TGTGCCAGCAGTCTCGGCGGGACCTGGCCCTACGAGCAGTACTTC. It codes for CASSLGGTWPYEQYF.